This T cell receptor beta chain was identified during a study of blood T cell repertoires in COVID-19. Whole-study context: Samples representing acute and convalescent COVID-19 were sourced from the United States, Italy and Spain.

Some clones are missing from TCRdb's copy, which holds only in-frame ones; the method was immunoSEQ multiplex PCR. The table lists about 58,000 clones, almost 95% of them singletons. The receptor was derived from a man in his forties or fifties with active COVID-19. The sequenced sample consisted of peripheral blood.

The CDR3 nucleotides are TGTGCCAGCAGCTCCCTAGCGAGGGAGCAGTACTTC. It specifies CASSSLAREQYF. The V and J genes are TRBV11-2 and TRBJ2-7; D is possibly TRBD2 (6 bases). V was clipped by 4 bases and J by 7 bases, with 11 bases between them. The CDR3 has 12 amino acids. Germline V gene sequence: CDR1 SGHAT, CDR2 FQNNGV.